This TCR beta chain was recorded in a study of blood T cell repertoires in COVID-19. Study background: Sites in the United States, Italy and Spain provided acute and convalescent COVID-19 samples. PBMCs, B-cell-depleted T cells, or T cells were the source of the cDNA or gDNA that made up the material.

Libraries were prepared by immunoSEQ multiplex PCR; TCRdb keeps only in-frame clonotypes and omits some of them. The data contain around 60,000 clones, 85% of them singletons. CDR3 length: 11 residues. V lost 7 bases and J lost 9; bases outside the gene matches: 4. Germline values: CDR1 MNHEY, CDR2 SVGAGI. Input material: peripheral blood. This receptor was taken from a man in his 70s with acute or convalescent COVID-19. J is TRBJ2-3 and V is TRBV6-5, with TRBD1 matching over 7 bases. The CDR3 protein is CASTEGATQYF. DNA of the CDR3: TGTGCCAGCACCGAGGGGGCCACGCAGTATTTT.